The entry that follows covers one TCR beta chain sequence. Antigen: not known. TCR libraries were built from approximately 490 ng of total RNA by linear amplification. Each CDR3 protein is one row after TCRdb ran MiXCR on the reads. The sample holds 200,000 or so distinct CDR3 sequences, around 74% seen once. CD4+CD8-CD45RO-CD45RA+ cells were naive CD4+; CD8+CD4-CD45RA+CD27bright cells were naive CD8+. The junction had 4 bases not matched to a gene; V was cut back by 7 bases and J by 4 bases. There are 12 residues in the CDR3. From germline, CDR1 is PRHDT and CDR2 FYEKMQ (reference sequence). The data derive from a study of healthy donors' naive CD4 and CD8 T cells. Study-level points and caveats: Positive CDR3 charge linked to CD4+ cells, negative to CD8+ cells.

Material for sequencing was naive CD4+ and CD8+ T cells sorted from blood, pooled from several donors. The receptor was isolated from a pool of human donors in good health; the sample pools cells from several healthy donors. V is TRBV13 and J is TRBJ2-7, with 7 nucleotides matching TRBD2. In DNA form, the CDR3 reads TGTGCCAGCACAGCGGGAAATTACGAGCAGTACTTC. This codes for CASTAGNYEQYF.